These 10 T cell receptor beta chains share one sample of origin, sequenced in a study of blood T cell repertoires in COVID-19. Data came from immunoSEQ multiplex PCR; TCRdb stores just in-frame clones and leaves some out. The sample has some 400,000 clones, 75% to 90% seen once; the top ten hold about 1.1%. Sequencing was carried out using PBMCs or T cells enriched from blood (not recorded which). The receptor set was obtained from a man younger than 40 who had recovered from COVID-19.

The CDR3 sequence is CASSPQGARGYTF. In nucleotides, the CDR3 is TGTGCCAGCAGCCCGCAGGGGGCGCGAGGCTACACCTTC. The gene calls are TRBV3-1 (or the pseudogene TRBV3-2) and TRBJ1-2; 8 nucleotides align to TRBD1. V lost 4 bases to trimming and J lost 8 bases; unmatched junction nucleotides: 6. This CDR3 has 13 amino acids. Looked up from germline, CDR1 is LGHDT and CDR2 is YNNKEL (reference sequence).

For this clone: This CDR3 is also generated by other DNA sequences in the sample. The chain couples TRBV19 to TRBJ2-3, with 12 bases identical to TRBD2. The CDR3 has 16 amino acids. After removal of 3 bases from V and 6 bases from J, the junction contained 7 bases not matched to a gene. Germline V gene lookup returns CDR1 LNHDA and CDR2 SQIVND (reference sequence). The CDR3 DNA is TGTGCCAGTAGTATCCCACTAGCGGGAGGATCGGATACGCAGTATTTT. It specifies CASSIPLAGGSDTQYF.

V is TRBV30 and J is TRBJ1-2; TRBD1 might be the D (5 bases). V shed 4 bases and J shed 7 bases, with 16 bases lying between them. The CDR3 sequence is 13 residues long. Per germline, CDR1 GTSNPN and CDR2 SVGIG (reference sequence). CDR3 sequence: CAWNLGLGGGYTF. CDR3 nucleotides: TGTGCCTGGAATCTCGGCCTCGGGGGTGGCTACACCTTC.

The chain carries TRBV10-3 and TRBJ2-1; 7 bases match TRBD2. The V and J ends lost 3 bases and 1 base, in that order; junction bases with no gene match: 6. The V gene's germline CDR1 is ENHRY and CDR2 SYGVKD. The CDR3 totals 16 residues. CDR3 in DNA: TGTGCCATCAGTGATTTTGGCGGGAGTTCCTACAATGAGCAGTTCTTC. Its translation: CAISDFGGSSYNEQFF.

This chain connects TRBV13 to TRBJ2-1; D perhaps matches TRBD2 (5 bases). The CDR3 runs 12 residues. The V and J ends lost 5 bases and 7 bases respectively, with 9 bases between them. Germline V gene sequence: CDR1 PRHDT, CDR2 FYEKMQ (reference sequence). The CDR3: CASSPPGNEQFF. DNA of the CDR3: TGTGCCAGCAGCCCACCGGGAAATGAGCAGTTCTTC.

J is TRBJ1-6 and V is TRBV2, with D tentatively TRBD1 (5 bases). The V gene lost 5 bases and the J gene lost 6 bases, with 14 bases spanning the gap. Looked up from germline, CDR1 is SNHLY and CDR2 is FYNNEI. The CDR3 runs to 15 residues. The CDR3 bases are TGTGCCAGCAGTAACATCCCGACAGCTAATTCACCCCTCCACTTT. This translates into CASSNIPTANSPLHF.

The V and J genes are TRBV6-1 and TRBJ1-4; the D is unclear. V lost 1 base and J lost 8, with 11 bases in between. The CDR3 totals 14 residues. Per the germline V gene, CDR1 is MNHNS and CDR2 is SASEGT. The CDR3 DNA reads TGTGCCAGCAGTGAAGGGACTATTCGCGAAAAACTGTTTTTT. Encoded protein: CASSEGTIREKLFF.

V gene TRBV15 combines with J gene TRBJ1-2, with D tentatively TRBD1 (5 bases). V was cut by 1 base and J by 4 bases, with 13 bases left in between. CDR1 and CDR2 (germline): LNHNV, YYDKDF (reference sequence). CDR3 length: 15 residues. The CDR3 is CATSRVGGTGYGYTF. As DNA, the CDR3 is TGTGCCACCAGCAGAGTTGGGGGGACGGGCTATGGCTACACCTTC.

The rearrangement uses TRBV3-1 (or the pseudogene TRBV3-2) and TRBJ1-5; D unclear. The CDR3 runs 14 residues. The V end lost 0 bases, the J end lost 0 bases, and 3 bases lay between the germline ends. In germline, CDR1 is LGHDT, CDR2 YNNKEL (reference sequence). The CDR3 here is CASSQDYSNQPQHF. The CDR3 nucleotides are TGTGCCAGCAGCCAAGATTATAGCAATCAGCCCCAGCATTTT.

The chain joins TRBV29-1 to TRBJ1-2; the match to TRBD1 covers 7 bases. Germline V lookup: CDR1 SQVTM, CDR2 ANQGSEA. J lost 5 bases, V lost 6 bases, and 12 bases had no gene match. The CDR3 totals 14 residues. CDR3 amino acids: CSVSGGGGRYGYTF. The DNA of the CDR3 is TGCAGCGTCTCCGGAGGAGGGGGCAGGTATGGCTACACCTTC.